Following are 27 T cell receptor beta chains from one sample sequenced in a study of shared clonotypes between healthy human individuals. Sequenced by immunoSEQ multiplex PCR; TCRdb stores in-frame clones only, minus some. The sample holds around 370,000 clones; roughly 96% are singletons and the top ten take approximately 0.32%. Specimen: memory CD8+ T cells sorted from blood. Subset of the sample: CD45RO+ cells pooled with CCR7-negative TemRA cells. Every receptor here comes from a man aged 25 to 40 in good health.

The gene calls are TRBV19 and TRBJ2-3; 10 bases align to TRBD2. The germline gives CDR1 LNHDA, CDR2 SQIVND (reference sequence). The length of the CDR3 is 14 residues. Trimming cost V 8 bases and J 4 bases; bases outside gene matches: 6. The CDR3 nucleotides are TGTGCCAGTTCAAGCGGGAGGGCCGCAGATACGCAGTATTTT. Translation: CASSSGRAADTQYF.

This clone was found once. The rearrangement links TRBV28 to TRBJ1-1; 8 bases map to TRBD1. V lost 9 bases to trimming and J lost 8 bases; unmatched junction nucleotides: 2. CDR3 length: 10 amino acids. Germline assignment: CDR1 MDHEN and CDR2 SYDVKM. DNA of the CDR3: TGTGCCAGTGGGGACAGGGAAGCTTTCTTT. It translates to CASGDREAFF.

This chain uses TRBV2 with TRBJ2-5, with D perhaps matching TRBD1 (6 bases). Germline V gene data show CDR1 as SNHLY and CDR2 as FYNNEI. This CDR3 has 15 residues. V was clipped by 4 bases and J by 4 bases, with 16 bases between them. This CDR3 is CASSVGDLGGETQYF. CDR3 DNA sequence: TGTGCCAGCAGTGTTGGGGATCTAGGGGGAGAGACCCAGTACTTC. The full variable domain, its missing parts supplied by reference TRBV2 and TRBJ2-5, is EPEVTQTPSHQVTQMGQEVILRCVPISNHLYFYWYRQILGQKVEFLVSFYNNEISEKSEIFDDQFSVERPDGSNFTLKIRSTKLEDSAMYFCASSVGDLGGETQYFGPGTRLLVL.

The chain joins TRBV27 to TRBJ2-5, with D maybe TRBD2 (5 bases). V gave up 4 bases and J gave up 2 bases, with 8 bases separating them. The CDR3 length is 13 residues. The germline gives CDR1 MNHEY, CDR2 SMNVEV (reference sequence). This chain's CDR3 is CASSYSGQETQYF. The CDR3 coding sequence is TGTGCCAGCAGTTATTCGGGACAAGAGACCCAGTACTTC.

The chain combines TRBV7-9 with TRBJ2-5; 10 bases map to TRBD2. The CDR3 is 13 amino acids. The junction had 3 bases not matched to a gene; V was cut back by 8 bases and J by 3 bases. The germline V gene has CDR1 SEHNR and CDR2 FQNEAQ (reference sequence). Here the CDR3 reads CASRTSGKETQYF. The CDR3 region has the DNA TGTGCCAGCCGGACTAGCGGAAAAGAGACCCAGTACTTC.

In DNA, the CDR3 is TGTGCCAGCCGGGGACAGGGGGAACAGCCCCAGCATTTT. Translation gives CASRGQGEQPQHF. This chain uses TRBV19 with TRBJ1-5, with 11 bases that match TRBD1. The CDR3 has 13 residues. V lost 9 bases to trimming and J lost 7 bases; unmatched junction nucleotides: 5. Germline CDR1 is LNHDA and CDR2 is SQIVND (reference sequence).

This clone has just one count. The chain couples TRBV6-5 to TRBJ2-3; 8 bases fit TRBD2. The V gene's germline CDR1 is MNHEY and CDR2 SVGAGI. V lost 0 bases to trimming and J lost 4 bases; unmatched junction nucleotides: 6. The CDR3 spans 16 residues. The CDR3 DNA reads TGTGCCAGCAGTTACTCTGTCGGGAGGGCCCCAGATACGCAGTATTTT. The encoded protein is CASSYSVGRAPDTQYF.

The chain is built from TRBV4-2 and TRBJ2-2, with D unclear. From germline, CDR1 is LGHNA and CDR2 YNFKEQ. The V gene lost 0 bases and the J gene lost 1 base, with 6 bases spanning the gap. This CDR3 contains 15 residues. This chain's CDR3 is CASSQESLNTGELFF. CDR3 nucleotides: TGTGCCAGCAGCCAAGAATCCCTGAACACCGGGGAGCTGTTTTTT.

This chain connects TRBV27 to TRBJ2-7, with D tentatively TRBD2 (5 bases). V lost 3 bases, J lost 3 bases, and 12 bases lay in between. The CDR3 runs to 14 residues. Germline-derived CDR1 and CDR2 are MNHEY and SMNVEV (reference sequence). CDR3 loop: CASSFGLEGYEQYF. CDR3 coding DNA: TGTGCCAGCAGTTTTGGGTTAGAGGGCTACGAGCAGTACTTC.

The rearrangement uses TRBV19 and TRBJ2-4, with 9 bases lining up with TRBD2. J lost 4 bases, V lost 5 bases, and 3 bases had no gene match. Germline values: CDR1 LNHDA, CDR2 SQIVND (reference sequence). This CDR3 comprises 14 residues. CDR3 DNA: TGTGCCAGTAGTCTAGCGGGAATGAAAAACATTCAGTACTTC. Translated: CASSLAGMKNIQYF.

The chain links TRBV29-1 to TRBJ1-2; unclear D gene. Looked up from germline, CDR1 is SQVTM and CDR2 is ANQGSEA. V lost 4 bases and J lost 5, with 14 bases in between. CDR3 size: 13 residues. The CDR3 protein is CSVVGDPSYGYTF. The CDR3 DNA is TGCAGCGTTGTGGGAGACCCCTCATATGGCTACACCTTC.

CDR3 nucleotide sequence: TGTGCCAGCAGCCAAGATCTGGGGCGCCGTTACGAGCAGTACTTC. Translating it yields CASSQDLGRRYEQYF. V and J are TRBV4-2 and TRBJ2-7, with D possibly being TRBD1 (5 bases). This CDR3 has 15 residues. Per the germline V gene, CDR1 is LGHNA and CDR2 is YNFKEQ. The germline V and J ends were trimmed by 0 bases and 4 bases, with 13 bases remaining between them.

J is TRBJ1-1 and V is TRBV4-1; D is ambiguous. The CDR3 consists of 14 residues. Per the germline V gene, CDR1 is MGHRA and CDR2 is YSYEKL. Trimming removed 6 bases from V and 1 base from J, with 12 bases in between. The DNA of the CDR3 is TGCGCCAGCAGAATGGCGGAGGGGAACACTGAAGCTTTCTTT. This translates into CASRMAEGNTEAFF.

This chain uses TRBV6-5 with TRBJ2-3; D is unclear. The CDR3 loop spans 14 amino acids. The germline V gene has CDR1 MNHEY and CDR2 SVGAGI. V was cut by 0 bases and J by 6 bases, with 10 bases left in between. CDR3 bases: TGTGCCAGCAGTTACTCGTTGGGGTTGGATACGCAGTATTTT. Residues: CASSYSLGLDTQYF.

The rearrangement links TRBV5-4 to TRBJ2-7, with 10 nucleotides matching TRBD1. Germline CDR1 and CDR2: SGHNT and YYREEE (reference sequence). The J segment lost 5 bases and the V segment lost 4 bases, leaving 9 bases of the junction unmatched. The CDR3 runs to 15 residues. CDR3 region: CASSPAGQGRDEQYF. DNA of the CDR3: TGTGCCAGCAGCCCAGCGGGACAGGGGAGAGACGAGCAGTACTTC. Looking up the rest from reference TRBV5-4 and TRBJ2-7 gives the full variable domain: ETGVTQSPTHLIKTRGQQVTLRCSSQSGHNTVSWYQQALGQGPQFIFQYYREEENGRGNFPPRFSGLQFPNYSSELNVNALELDDSALYLCASSPAGQGRDEQYFGPGTRLTVT.

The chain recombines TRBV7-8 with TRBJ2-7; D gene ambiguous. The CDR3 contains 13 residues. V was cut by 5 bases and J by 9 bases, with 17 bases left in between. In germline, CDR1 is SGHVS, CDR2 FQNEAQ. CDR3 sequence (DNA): TGTGCCAGCAGCCCAGGAGCGAGGATAGGGCAGTACTTC. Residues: CASSPGARIGQYF.

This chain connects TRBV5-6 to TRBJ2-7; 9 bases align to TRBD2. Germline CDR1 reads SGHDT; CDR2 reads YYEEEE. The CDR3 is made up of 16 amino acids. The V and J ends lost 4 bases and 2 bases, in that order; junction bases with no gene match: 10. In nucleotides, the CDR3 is TGTGCCAGCAGCCCAACTAGCGGGCTCCTTACCTACGAGCAGTACTTC. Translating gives CASSPTSGLLTYEQYF.

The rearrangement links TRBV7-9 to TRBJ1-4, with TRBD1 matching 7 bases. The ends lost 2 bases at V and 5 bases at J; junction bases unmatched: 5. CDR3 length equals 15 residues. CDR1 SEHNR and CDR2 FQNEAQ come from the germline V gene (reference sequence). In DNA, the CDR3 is TGTGCCAGCAGCTTATCGGGACAGTCAAATGAAAAACTGTTTTTT. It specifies CASSLSGQSNEKLFF.

CDR3 bases: TGCGCCAGCAGCCAAGAATCGGGACGGACCTATGGCTACACCTTC. This encodes CASSQESGRTYGYTF. The V call is TRBV4-1, the J call TRBJ1-2, with a tentative D call TRBD1 (5 bases). Per the germline V gene, CDR1 is MGHRA and CDR2 is YSYEKL. V was pared by 0 bases and J by 4 bases, with 12 bases between. The CDR3 covers 15 residues.

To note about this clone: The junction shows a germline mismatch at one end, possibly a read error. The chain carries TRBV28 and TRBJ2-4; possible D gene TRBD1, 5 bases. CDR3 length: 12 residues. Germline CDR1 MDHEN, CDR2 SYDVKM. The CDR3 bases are TGTGCGAGCACGGACAAGAAAAACATTCAGTACTTC. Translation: CASTDKKNIQYF. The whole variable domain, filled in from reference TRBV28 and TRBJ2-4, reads DVKVTQSSRYLVKRTGEKVFLECVQDMDHENMFWYRQDPGLGLRLIYFSYDVKMKEKGDIPEGYSVSREKKERFSLILESASTNQTSMYLCASTDKKNIQYFGAGTRLSVL.

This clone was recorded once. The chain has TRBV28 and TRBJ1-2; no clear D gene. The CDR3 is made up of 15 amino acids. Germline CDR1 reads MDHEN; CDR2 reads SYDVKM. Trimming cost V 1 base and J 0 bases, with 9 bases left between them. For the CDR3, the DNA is TGTGCCAGCAGTTTATTTTCCCAAGCTAACTATGGCTACACCTTC. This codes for CASSLFSQANYGYTF.

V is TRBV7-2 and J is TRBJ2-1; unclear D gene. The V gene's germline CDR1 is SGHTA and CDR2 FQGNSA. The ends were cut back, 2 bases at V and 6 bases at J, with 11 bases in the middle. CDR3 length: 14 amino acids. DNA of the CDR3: TGTGCCAGCAGCTTACGGGCCGAGGCCAATGAGCAGTTCTTC. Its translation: CASSLRAEANEQFF.

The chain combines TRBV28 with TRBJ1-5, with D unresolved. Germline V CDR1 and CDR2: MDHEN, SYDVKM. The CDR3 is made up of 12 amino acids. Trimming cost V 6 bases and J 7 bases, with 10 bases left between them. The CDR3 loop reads CASSRTQQPQHF. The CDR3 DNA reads TGTGCCAGCAGCCGAACACAGCAGCCCCAGCATTTT.

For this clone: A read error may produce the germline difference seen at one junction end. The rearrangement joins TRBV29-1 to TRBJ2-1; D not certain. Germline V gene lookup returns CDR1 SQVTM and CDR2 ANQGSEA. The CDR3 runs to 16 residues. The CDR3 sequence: CNVDPPEPPALNEQFF. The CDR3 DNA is TGCAACGTTGACCCCCCAGAACCTCCCGCATTGAATGAGCAGTTCTTC.

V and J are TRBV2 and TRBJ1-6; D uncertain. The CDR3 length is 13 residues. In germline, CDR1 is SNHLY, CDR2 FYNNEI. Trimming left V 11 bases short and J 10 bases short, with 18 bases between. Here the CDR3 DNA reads TGTGCCGGAGGCTGGGGATCTCGATCACCCCTCCACTTT. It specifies CAGGWGSRSPLHF. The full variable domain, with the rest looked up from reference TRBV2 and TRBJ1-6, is EPEVTQTPSHQVTQMGQEVILRCVPISNHLYFYWYRQILGQKVEFLVSFYNNEISEKSEIFDDQFSVERPDGSNFTLKIRSTKLEDSAMYFCAGGWGSRSPLHFGNGTRLTVT.

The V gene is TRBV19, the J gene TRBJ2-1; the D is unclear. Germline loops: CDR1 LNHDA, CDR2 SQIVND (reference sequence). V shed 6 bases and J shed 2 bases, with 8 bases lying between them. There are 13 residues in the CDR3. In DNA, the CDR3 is TGTGCCAGTAGAGACTGGGCCTACAATGAGCAGTTCTTC. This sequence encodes CASRDWAYNEQFF.

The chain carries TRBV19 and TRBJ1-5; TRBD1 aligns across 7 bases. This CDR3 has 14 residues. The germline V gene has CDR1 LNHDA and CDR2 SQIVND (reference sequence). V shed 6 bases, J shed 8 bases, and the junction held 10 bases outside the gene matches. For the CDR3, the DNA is TGTGCCAGTAGCAAACAGGGGAGGAAGGAGCCCCAGCATTTT. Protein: CASSKQGRKEPQHF.